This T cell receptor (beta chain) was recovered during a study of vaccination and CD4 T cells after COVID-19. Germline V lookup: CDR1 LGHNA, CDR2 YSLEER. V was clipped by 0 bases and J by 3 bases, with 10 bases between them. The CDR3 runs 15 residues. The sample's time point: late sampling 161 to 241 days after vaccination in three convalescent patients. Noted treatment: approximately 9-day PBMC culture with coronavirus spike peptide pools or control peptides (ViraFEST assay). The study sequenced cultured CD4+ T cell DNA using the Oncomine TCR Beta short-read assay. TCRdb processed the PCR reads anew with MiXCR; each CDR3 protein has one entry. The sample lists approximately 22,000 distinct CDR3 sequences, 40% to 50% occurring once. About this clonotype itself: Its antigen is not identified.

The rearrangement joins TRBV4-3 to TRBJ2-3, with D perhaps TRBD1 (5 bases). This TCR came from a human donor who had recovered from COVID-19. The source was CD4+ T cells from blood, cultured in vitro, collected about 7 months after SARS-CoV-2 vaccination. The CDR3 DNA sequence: TGCGCCAGCAGCCAAGAAGGGGCGAGGACAGATACGCAGTATTTT. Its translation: CASSQEGARTDTQYF.